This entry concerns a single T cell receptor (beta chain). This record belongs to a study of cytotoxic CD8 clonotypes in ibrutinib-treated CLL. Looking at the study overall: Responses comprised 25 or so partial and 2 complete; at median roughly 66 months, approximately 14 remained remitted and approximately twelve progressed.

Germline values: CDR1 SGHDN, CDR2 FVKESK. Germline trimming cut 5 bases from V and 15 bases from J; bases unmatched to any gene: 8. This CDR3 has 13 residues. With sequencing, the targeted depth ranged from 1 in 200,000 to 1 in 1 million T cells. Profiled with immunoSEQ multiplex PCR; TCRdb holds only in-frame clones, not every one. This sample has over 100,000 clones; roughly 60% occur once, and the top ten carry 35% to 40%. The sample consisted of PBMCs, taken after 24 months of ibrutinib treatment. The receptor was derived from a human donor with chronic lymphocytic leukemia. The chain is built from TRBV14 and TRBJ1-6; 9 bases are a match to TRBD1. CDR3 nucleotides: TGTGCCAGCAGCGGGCAGACAGGGGGGCGCCTCCACTTT. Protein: CASSGQTGGRLHF.